One and the same sample provided the 15 T cell receptor beta chains below, sequenced in a study of blood T cells in healthy people across ages. A sample-barcoded 5' primer and a J-beta primer mix were used in a second PCR of roughly 6 to 12 cycles. Using its own MiXCR run on the 5' RACE reads, TCRdb lists one record per CDR3 protein. The sample holds under 950,000 distinct CDR3 sequences, around a fifth seen once. Input material: blood. These receptors were obtained from a man between 65 and 80 years old in good health.

V is TRBV5-1 and J is TRBJ2-1; TRBD1 agrees at 9 bases. V lost 4 bases, J lost 3 bases, and 5 bases stayed unmatched. From germline, CDR1 is SGHRS and CDR2 YFSETQ. The CDR3 has 15 residues. The CDR3 nucleotides read TGCGCCAGCAGCAAGGACAGGGGATACTACAATGAGCAGTTCTTC. Its translation: CASSKDRGYYNEQFF.

The CDR3, as DNA: TGCGCCAGCAGTCAGCGAGGGGGCAACTATGGCTACACCTTC. Encoded protein: CASSQRGGNYGYTF. The chain recombines TRBV23-1 with TRBJ1-2; 7 bases align to TRBD1. TRBV23-1 is identified as an open reading frame with a role that is uncertain. CDR3 length: 14 residues. V lost 3 bases, J lost 2 bases, and 3 bases stayed unmatched.

This clonotype was observed a few times. The V call is TRBV3-1, the J call TRBJ2-5, with D uncertain. The last part of the DNA fits TRBJ2-1 better; the J call may be wrong. Germline CDR1 is LGHDT and CDR2 is YNNKEL (reference sequence). This CDR3 is 11 amino acids long. CDR3 sequence: CASSQALTQFF. DNA of the CDR3: TGTGCCAGCAGCCAGGCCCTGACGCAGTTCTTC.

The chain carries TRBV6-4 and TRBJ1-1; no reliable D call. CDR1 is MRHNA, CDR2 SNTAGT, per germline. V lost 7 bases and J lost 0, with 9 bases in between. The CDR3 is 13 residues long. DNA of the CDR3: TGTGCCAGCAAAAACGGTTTGAACACTGAAGCTTTCTTT. Translated, it gives CASKNGLNTEAFF.

The chain recombines TRBV11-2 with TRBJ2-7; 9 bases match TRBD1. Germline V gene lookup returns CDR1 SGHAT and CDR2 FQNNGV. The junction had 5 bases not matched to a gene; V was cut back by 6 bases and J by 5 bases. This CDR3 has 13 residues. The CDR3 spells CASRGQGADEQYF. CDR3 sequence (DNA): TGTGCCAGCAGGGGACAGGGAGCCGACGAGCAGTACTTC.

The J gene is TRBJ2-2, the V gene TRBV2, with D possibly called TRBD1 or TRBD2 (5 bases each). Trimming pared 7 bases from V and 4 bases from J, leaving 10 bases between. CDR3 length: 13 residues. Germline V lookup: CDR1 SNHLY, CDR2 FYNNEI. The CDR3 protein is CASKGRATGELFF. The CDR3 DNA sequence: TGTGCCAGCAAGGGACGGGCCACCGGGGAGCTGTTTTTT.

This clonotype has only a few counts. The chain links TRBV3-1 to TRBJ2-1, with D possibly TRBD2 on 5 matching bases. The closer fit of TRBJ2-7 to the DNA end suggests the J call may be wrong. CDR3 length: 14 amino acids. The germline V gene has CDR1 LGHDT and CDR2 YNNKEL (reference sequence). The DNA of the CDR3 is TGTGCCAGCAGCCAATGGAGAGGGATCTACGAGCAGTACTTC. It yields the protein CASSQWRGIYEQYF.

This clonotype occurred a few times. This chain connects TRBV10-3 to TRBJ2-7, with 9 bases matching TRBD1. Unmatched junction bases numbered 9, after V lost 10 bases and J lost 5 bases. In germline, CDR1 is ENHRY, CDR2 SYGVKD. CDR3 length: 13 residues. CDR3 sequence reads: CATNPGQGHEQYV. The CDR3 DNA follows: TGTGCCACCAATCCGGGACAGGGTCACGAGCAGTACGTC.

The V gene is TRBV2, the J gene TRBJ1-3; D remains unclear. CDR1 and CDR2 (germline): SNHLY, FYNNEI. This CDR3 has 13 amino acids. Trimming removed 7 bases at V and 1 base at J, with 8 bases between. This CDR3 is CASISGSGNTIYF. The CDR3 bases are TGTGCCAGCATCTCGGGGTCTGGAAACACCATATATTTT.

This clonotype occurred a few times. The chain links TRBV6-5 to TRBJ1-5; TRBD1 aligns across 7 bases. This CDR3 has 15 amino acids. The trim removed 6 bases at V and 5 bases at J, leaving 10 bases unmatched. Germline loops: CDR1 MNHEY, CDR2 SVGAGI. The CDR3 DNA reads as TGTGCCAGCAGAGCTACGGACAGGAGCGATCAGCCCCAGCATTTT. Translated, it gives CASRATDRSDQPQHF.

The chain uses TRBV5-1 and TRBJ2-1; 7 nucleotides line up with TRBD1. From germline, CDR1 is SGHRS and CDR2 YFSETQ. The CDR3 runs 14 residues. V dropped 4 bases and J dropped 9; count of bases not matched to a gene: 10. In nucleotides, the CDR3 is TGCGCCAGCAGCCTGGGGACAGTCTTTGGTGAGCAGTTCTTC. Residues: CASSLGTVFGEQFF.

The gene calls are TRBV29-1 and TRBJ2-7; 8 bases align to TRBD1. Germline loops: CDR1 SQVTM, CDR2 ANQGSEA. The trim removed 7 bases at V and 0 bases at J, leaving 8 bases unmatched. The CDR3 is 14 amino acids. The CDR3 region has the DNA TGCAGCGCCAGGGGGCTGAGGAGCTCCTACGAGCAGTACTTC. It encodes CSARGLRSSYEQYF.

The table lists this clonotype with a few counts. This chain links TRBV27 with TRBJ2-1, with D perhaps given as TRBD1 or TRBD2 (7 bases each). With 2 bases removed from V and 12 bases from J, the gap between germline ends came to 17 bases. Germline V gives CDR1 MNHEY, CDR2 SMNVEV (reference sequence). The CDR3 spans 14 residues. Here the CDR3 DNA reads TGTGCCAGCAGTTTAGCGGGGGCCTCAGGGGGGCAGTTCTTC. This translates into CASSLAGASGGQFF.

The chain employs TRBV19 and TRBJ1-4, with D tentatively TRBD1 (6 bases). This CDR3 has 17 residues. Germline assignment: CDR1 LNHDA and CDR2 SQIVND (reference sequence). With 6 bases removed from V and 1 base from J, the gap between germline ends came to 18 bases. The chain's CDR3 is CASSPTTRGQTNEKLFF. CDR3 coding DNA: TGTGCCAGTAGCCCAACAACGAGGGGACAAACTAATGAAAAACTGTTTTTT.

This clonotype was recorded a few times. The genes are TRBV7-9 and TRBJ2-7; D gene ambiguous. Deletions cut 3 bases from V and 4 bases from J, with 7 bases between. Germline V gives CDR1 SEHNR, CDR2 FQNEAQ (reference sequence). This CDR3 spans 12 amino acids. CDR3 protein: CASSFLPYEQYF. In DNA form, the CDR3 reads TGTGCCAGCAGCTTCCTTCCGTACGAGCAGTACTTC. Based on the CDR3 plus reference TRBV7-9 and TRBJ2-7, the full variable domain is DTGVSQNPRHKITKRGQNVTFRCDPISEHNRLYWYRQTLGQGPEFLTYFQNEAQLEKSRLLSDRFSAERPKGSFSTLEIQRTEQGDSAMYLCASSFLPYEQYFGPGTRLTVT.